This entry describes one T cell receptor beta chain. Its target is not known. Some clones are missing from TCRdb's copy, which holds only in-frame ones; the method was immunoSEQ multiplex PCR. The data contain about 32,000 clones, 91% of them singletons. The ends were cut back, 7 bases at V and 4 bases at J, with 18 bases in the middle. Germline-derived CDR1 and CDR2 are MNHNS and SASEGT. The CDR3 runs to 15 residues. This specimen comes from a study of T cells after posttransplantation cyclophosphamide. The naive gate required viable CD3+CD4+ or CD3+CD8+ cells with CCR7+CD45RA+CD45RO-CD95-CD27+CD28+ phenotype. Findings and limits, study-wide: After PTCy, TRB diversity resembled that of CNI/methotrexate controls. Skin or GI-infiltrating T cells shared few TRB sequences with blood. Later blood repertoires were often dominated by clones from the donor CD8+ memory compartment.

The chain employs TRBV6-1 and TRBJ2-3, with D possibly matching TRBD1 (6 bases). Input material: naive CD4+ T cells sorted from blood. The source of this sequence is a man aged 25-45 years in good health and a related stem cell transplant donor. The CDR3 DNA reads TGTGCCAGCAACCCGCCAGGGGCTGGGGCAGATACGCAGTATTTT. Translation: CASNPPGAGADTQYF.